Listed here are 27 T cell receptor beta chains from one sample, sequenced in a study of identical twins. TCRdb recomputed calls from the 5' RACE reads with MiXCR, one row per CDR3 protein. Here the sample spans about 460,000 distinct CDR3 sequences, about 14% being singletons. These data were also filed under a second study, of yellow fever vaccine responses in identical twins.

Sequencing was carried out using CD4+ T cells sorted from blood. These receptors all stem from a woman under 30 in good health.

Note on this clonotype: Germline is not matched at one junction end, which may reflect a read error. The rearrangement uses TRBV12-3 or TRBV12-4 and TRBJ2-1; TRBD2 might be the D (5 bases). The CDR3 is 15 amino acids. The CDR3 region is CASSPRLLSFNEQFF. The CDR3 DNA sequence: TGTGCCAGCAGTCCTAGACTACTATCCTTCAATGAGCAGTTCTTC.

The chain has TRBV24-1 and TRBJ1-5, with D perhaps TRBD1 (6 bases). Germline assignment: CDR1 KGHDR and CDR2 SFDVKD. V was shortened by 3 bases and J by 4 bases, with 9 bases between the two germline ends. The CDR3 has 14 residues. CDR3 bases: TGTGCCACCAGTGATGCACAGGGTAATCAGCCCCAGCATTTT. This sequence encodes CATSDAQGNQPQHF.

The chain has TRBV11-3 and TRBJ2-3, with 8 bases aligning to TRBD1. V lost 0 bases to trimming and J lost 1 base; unmatched junction nucleotides: 6. The CDR3 is 17 amino acids. CDR1 and CDR2 (germline): SGHNT, YENEEA. CDR3 residues: CASSLEGKTGGTDTQYF. The CDR3 DNA follows: TGTGCCAGCAGCTTAGAGGGGAAGACAGGGGGCACAGATACGCAGTATTTT.

This clonotype was seen more than once but under ten times. This chain joins TRBV7-9 and TRBJ1-4; D possibly corresponds to TRBD1 (5 bases). This CDR3 is built from 17 residues. Trimming stripped 2 bases from V and 8 bases from J, with 21 bases between. Per the germline V gene, CDR1 is SEHNR and CDR2 is FQNEAQ (reference sequence). CDR3 nucleotide sequence: TGTGCCAGCAGCTTAAGAAGGGGTCGGTCAGATAGCGAAAAACTGTTTTTT. Translated: CASSLRRGRSDSEKLFF.

This clonotype occurred a few times. This chain links TRBV20-1 with TRBJ2-2; D gene uncertain. The V end lost 0 bases, the J end lost 1 base, and 9 bases lay between the germline ends. Germline V gene sequence: CDR1 DFQATT, CDR2 SNEGSKA (reference sequence). The CDR3 covers 15 residues. The CDR3 protein is CSARDATKNTGELFF. The CDR3 DNA sequence: TGCAGTGCTAGAGATGCGACCAAGAACACCGGGGAGCTGTTTTTT.

The gene calls are TRBV20-1 and TRBJ1-2; D not resolved. From germline, CDR1 is DFQATT and CDR2 SNEGSKA (reference sequence). The V gene lost 4 bases and the J gene lost 2 bases, with 26 bases spanning the gap. The CDR3 is 18 residues long. CDR3 region: CSATFGRAIVSPNYGYTF. The CDR3 DNA is TGCAGTGCTACGTTCGGGCGCGCCATAGTTTCACCCAACTATGGCTACACCTTC.

The table lists this clonotype with a few counts. The gene calls are TRBV3-1 and TRBJ2-3, with D hard to call. CDR1 and CDR2 (germline): LGHDT, YNNKEL (reference sequence). The CDR3 consists of 13 residues. Trimming shortened V by 1 base and J by 0 bases, and 2 bases separated the two germline ends. The CDR3 DNA is TGTGCCAGCAGCCAAGCTAGCACAGATACGCAGTATTTT. It encodes CASSQASTDTQYF.

This clonotype was picked up a small number of times. V and J are TRBV12-3 or TRBV12-4 and TRBJ2-2; the D is unclear. Deletions cut 5 bases from V and 0 bases from J, with 10 bases between. The CDR3 has 15 residues. Here the CDR3 reads CASSPRGPNTGELFF. The DNA for the CDR3 is TGTGCCAGCAGTCCCCGAGGTCCGAACACCGGGGAGCTGTTTTTT.

V usage is TRBV2 and J usage is TRBJ2-7, with TRBD2 matching 7 bases. The CDR3 loop spans 15 amino acids. Germline CDR1 reads SNHLY; CDR2 reads FYNNEI. V lost 4 bases and J lost 0; bases outside the gene matches: 6. In DNA form, the CDR3 reads TGTGCCAGCAGTGTAGGCGCGGGAGCCTCCTACGAGCAGTACTTC. Translating it yields CASSVGAGASYEQYF.

The chain couples TRBV5-5 to TRBJ2-4, with 9 bases lining up with TRBD1. Germline-derived CDR1 and CDR2 are SGHKS and YYEKEE (reference sequence). This CDR3 contains 17 residues. V lost 4 bases and J lost 5; bases outside the gene matches: 13. The CDR3 DNA sequence: TGTGCCAGCAGCGTATTGGTCCCGGGACAGGGAGAAAACATTCAGTACTTC. This sequence encodes CASSVLVPGQGENIQYF.

This sequence joins TRBV6-5 and TRBJ2-1; TRBD2 is a possible D gene (5 bases). Trimming cost V 0 bases and J 4 bases, with 13 bases left between them. Germline values: CDR1 MNHEY, CDR2 SVGAGI. The CDR3 is 16 amino acids. The CDR3 bases are TGTGCCAGCAGTTACTCGTCCGGGGTGGGGTACAATGAGCAGTTCTTC. Encoded protein: CASSYSSGVGYNEQFF.

The rearrangement joins TRBV6-1 to TRBJ2-7; TRBD1 is a possible D gene (5 bases). This CDR3 comprises 14 residues. Germline values: CDR1 MNHNS, CDR2 SASEGT. V shed 3 bases and J shed 0 bases, with 9 bases lying between them. The CDR3 spells CASSEMTASYEQYF. The CDR3, as DNA: TGTGCCAGCAGTGAGATGACAGCCTCCTACGAGCAGTACTTC.

This rearrangement joins TRBV6-2 or TRBV6-3 to TRBJ2-7; TRBD1 agrees at 7 bases. V shed 4 bases and J 5 bases; nucleotides not matched to a gene: 11. There are 15 residues in the CDR3. Germline assignment: CDR1 MNHEY and CDR2 SVGEGT. The CDR3 region has the DNA TGTGCCAGCAGTTGGGAGATGGGACAGTCAGACGAGCAGTACTTC. Translation: CASSWEMGQSDEQYF.

J is TRBJ1-1 and V is TRBV20-1; D not resolved. Germline V gives CDR1 DFQATT, CDR2 SNEGSKA (reference sequence). The V end lost 5 bases, the J end lost 3 bases, and 7 bases lay between the germline ends. CDR3 length equals 11 residues. The CDR3 DNA sequence: TGCAGTGCTTCCGGGTACACTGAAGCTTTCTTT. Residues: CSASGYTEAFF.

V is TRBV28 and J is TRBJ2-7; D is undetermined. The CDR3 spans 11 residues. Trimming took off 3 bases at V and 6 bases at J, with 6 bases between the two ends. Germline values: CDR1 MDHEN, CDR2 SYDVKM. The CDR3 nucleotides are TGTGCCAGCAGTTTCGCAGCCGAGCAGTACTTC. Its translation is CASSFAAEQYF.

The chain joins TRBV6-6 to TRBJ2-5; 8 bases agree with TRBD2. The ends lost 7 bases at V and 3 bases at J; junction bases unmatched: 4. The CDR3 loop spans 13 amino acids. Germline V gives CDR1 MNHNY, CDR2 SVGAGI (reference sequence). The CDR3 sequence is CASTGRGEETQYF. In DNA form, the CDR3 reads TGTGCCAGCACCGGGAGGGGGGAAGAGACCCAGTACTTC.

This clonotype was seen ten or more times. The chain combines TRBV5-1 with TRBJ1-4; 9 nucleotides match TRBD1. V dropped 4 bases and J dropped 4; count of bases not matched to a gene: 8. Germline V lookup: CDR1 SGHRS, CDR2 YFSETQ. The length of the CDR3 is 16 residues. The CDR3 nucleotides read TGCGCCAGCAGCCCACAAGACAGGGGGTTTAATGAAAAACTGTTTTTT. Its translation: CASSPQDRGFNEKLFF.

This chain uses TRBV5-6 with TRBJ2-2; TRBD1 matches 11 bases. The CDR3 consists of 16 residues. Trimming cost V 4 bases and J 6 bases; bases outside gene matches: 8. Germline assignment: CDR1 SGHDT and CDR2 YYEEEE. This chain's CDR3 is CASSRTGGLWPGELFF. The CDR3 nucleotides read TGTGCCAGCAGCCGGACAGGGGGCTTATGGCCCGGGGAGCTGTTTTTT. The whole variable domain, filled in from reference TRBV5-6 and TRBJ2-2, reads DAGVTQSPTHLIKTRGQQVTLRCSPKSGHDTVSWYQQALGQGPQFIFQYYEEEERQRGNFPDRFSGHQFPNYSSELNVNALLLGDSALYLCASSRTGGLWPGELFFGEGSRLTVL.

J is TRBJ2-7 and V is TRBV6-5, with D uncertain. Germline assignment: CDR1 MNHEY and CDR2 SVGAGI. V lost 4 bases to trimming and J lost 3 bases, with 16 bases between them. This CDR3 comprises 15 residues. CDR3 region: CASSFRRSQGYEQYF. CDR3 bases: TGTGCCAGCAGTTTCCGCCGATCGCAAGGCTACGAGCAGTACTTC.

Points on this clonotype: It may be a read error: a sequence one base away is much more abundant. This sequence joins TRBV7-9 and TRBJ2-5, with unresolved D. CDR3 length: 13 residues. Germline V gives CDR1 SEHNR, CDR2 FQNEAQ (reference sequence). This CDR3 is CVSSLMKGETQYF. In nucleotides, the CDR3 is TGTGTCAGCAGCTTAATGAAGGGAGAGACCCAGTACTTC.

Concerning this clonotype: Relative to the germline gene, one junction end is altered; a read error may explain this. The rearrangement joins TRBV12-3 or TRBV12-4 to TRBJ2-4, with TRBD2 identical over 9 bases. The CDR3 contains 18 residues. CDR3: CACSTTSGHHLAKNIQYF. The DNA for the CDR3 is TGTGCCTGCAGTACAACTAGCGGGCATCATCTAGCCAAAAACATTCAGTACTTC.

This clonotype was observed a few times. DNA for the CDR3: TGTGCCAGCAGTGATACGGGTTTTCAGCCCCAGCATTTT. This codes for CASSDTGFQPQHF. The genes are TRBV25-1 and TRBJ1-5; D not resolved. The V gene's germline CDR1 is MGHDK and CDR2 SYGVNS. This CDR3 has 13 amino acids. V was cut by 3 bases and J by 6 bases, with 9 bases left in between.

Only a few counts were recorded for this clonotype. J is TRBJ2-3 and V is TRBV7-9; D is uncertain. CDR1 is SEHNR and CDR2 is FQNEAQ in the germline V gene (reference sequence). This CDR3 is built from 11 residues. The ends were cut back, 5 bases at V and 7 bases at J, with 7 bases in the middle. CDR3 in amino acids: CASSPANTQYF. In DNA form, the CDR3 reads TGTGCCAGCAGCCCAGCGAATACGCAGTATTTT.

In its sample, this clonotype was seen many times. This chain joins TRBV3-1 and TRBJ1-6; possibly TRBD1 for D (5 bases). Germline V gives CDR1 LGHDT, CDR2 YNNKEL (reference sequence). V was cut by 1 base and J by 4 bases, with 11 bases left in between. The CDR3 covers 16 residues. DNA for the CDR3: TGTGCCAGCAGCCAAGCGGGACCCGCATATAATTCACCCCTCCACTTT. Residues: CASSQAGPAYNSPLHF.

This clonotype occurred a few times. The chain couples TRBV5-1 to TRBJ1-4; maybe TRBD1 (6 bases). The V gene's germline CDR1 is SGHRS and CDR2 YFSETQ. The CDR3 is 16 amino acids. The V end was cut by 4 bases, the J end by 8 bases, with 21 bases between. The CDR3 DNA is TGCGCCAGCAGCCCGGCCTTGGACAGAAGTCAAGAAAAACTGTTTTTT. It encodes CASSPALDRSQEKLFF.

The genes are TRBV11-1 and TRBJ2-7; 8 bases line up with TRBD1. The V and J ends lost 2 bases and 6 bases, in that order; junction bases with no gene match: 12. Per the germline V gene, CDR1 is SGHAT and CDR2 is FQDESV (reference sequence). The CDR3 totals 16 residues. CDR3 bases: TGTGCCAGCAGCTTAAGGTGGAAGGGACAGGTCGGCGAGCAGTACTTC. Amino acid sequence: CASSLRWKGQVGEQYF.

The chain uses TRBV10-3 and TRBJ2-2; D is undetermined. The CDR3 is 14 amino acids. Germline V gene data show CDR1 as ENHRY and CDR2 as SYGVKD. Trimming took 0 bases from V and 7 from J, leaving 9 bases between them. CDR3 in amino acids: CAISESLVVGELFF. CDR3 sequence (DNA): TGTGCCATCAGTGAGTCGCTTGTGGTCGGGGAGCTGTTTTTT.